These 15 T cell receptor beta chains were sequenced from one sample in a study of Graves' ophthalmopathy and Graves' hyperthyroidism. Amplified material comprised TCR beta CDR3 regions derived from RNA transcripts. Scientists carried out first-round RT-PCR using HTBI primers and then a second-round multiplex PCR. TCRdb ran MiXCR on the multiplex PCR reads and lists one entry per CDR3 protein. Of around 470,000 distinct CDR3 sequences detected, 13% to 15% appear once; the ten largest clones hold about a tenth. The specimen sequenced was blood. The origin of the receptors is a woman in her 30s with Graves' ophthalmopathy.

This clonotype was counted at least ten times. The CDR3 DNA sequence: TGTGCCAGCAGTTTACCCGGGACAGGGGAACCAACCTACGAGCAGTACTTC. Residues: CASSLPGTGEPTYEQYF. The V gene is TRBV12-3 or TRBV12-4, the J gene TRBJ2-7, with 10 bases that match TRBD1. The CDR3 loop spans 17 amino acids. V lost 2 bases, J lost 2 bases, and 9 bases stayed unmatched.

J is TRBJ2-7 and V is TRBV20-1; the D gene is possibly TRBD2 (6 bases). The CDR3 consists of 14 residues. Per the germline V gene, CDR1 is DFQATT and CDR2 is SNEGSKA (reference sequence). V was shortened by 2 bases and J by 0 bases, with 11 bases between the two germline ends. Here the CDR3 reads CSARLATSSYEQYF. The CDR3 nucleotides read TGCAGTGCTAGACTAGCGACCAGCTCCTACGAGCAGTACTTC.

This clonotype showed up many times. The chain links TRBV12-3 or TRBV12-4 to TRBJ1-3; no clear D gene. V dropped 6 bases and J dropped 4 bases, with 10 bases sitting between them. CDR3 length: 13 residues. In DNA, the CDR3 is TGTGCCAGCAGCTCACTCCACGGAAACACCATATATTTT. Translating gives CASSSLHGNTIYF.

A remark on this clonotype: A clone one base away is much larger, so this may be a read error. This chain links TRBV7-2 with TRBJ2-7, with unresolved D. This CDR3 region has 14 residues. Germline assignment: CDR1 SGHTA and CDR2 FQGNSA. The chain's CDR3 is CAISFLAGTYEQYF. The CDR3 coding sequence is TGTGCCATCAGCTTCTTGGCAGGAACCTACGAGCAGTACTTC.

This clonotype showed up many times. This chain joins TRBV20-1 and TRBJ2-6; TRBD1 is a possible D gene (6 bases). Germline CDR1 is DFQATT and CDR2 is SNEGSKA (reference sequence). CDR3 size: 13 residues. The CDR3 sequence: CGQYSSGANVLTF. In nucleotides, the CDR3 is TGCGGACAGTACAGCTCTGGGGCCAACGTCCTGACTTTC.

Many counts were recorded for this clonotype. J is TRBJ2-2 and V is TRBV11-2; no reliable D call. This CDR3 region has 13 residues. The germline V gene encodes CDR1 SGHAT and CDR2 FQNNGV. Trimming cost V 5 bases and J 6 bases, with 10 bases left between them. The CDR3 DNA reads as TGTGCCAGCAGCCCCACCGGCCCCGGGGAGCTGTTTTTT. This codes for CASSPTGPGELFF. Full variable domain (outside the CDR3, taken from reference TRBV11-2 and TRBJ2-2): EAGVAQSPRYKIIEKRQSVAFWCNPISGHATLYWYQQILGQGPKLLIQFQNNGVVDDSQLPKDRFSAERLKGVDSTLKIQPAKLEDSAVYLCASSPTGPGELFFGEGSRLTVL.

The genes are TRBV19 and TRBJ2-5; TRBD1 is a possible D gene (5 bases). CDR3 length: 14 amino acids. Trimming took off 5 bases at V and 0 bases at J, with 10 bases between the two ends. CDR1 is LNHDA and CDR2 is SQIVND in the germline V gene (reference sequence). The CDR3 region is CASSVRQHQETQYF. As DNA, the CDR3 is TGTGCCAGTAGTGTTCGACAGCACCAAGAGACCCAGTACTTC. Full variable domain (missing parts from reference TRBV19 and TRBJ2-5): DGGITQSPKYLFRKEGQNVTLSCEQNLNHDAMYWYRQDPGQGLRLIYYSQIVNDFQKGDIAEGYSVSREKKESFPLTVTSAQKNPTAFYLCASSVRQHQETQYFGPGTRLLVL.

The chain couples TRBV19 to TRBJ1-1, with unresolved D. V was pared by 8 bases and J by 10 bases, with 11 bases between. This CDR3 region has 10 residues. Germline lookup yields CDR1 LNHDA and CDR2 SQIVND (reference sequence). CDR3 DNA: TGTGCCAGTGGAGACCGGGCAGCTTTCTTT. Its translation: CASGDRAAFF.

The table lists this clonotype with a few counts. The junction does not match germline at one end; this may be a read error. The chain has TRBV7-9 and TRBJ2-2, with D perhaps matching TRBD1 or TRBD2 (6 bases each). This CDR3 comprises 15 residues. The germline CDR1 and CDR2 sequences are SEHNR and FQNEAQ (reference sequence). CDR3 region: CASSYQGRNAGELFF. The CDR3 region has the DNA TGTGCCAGCAGCTATCAGGGGAGGAACGCCGGGGAGCTGTTTTTT.

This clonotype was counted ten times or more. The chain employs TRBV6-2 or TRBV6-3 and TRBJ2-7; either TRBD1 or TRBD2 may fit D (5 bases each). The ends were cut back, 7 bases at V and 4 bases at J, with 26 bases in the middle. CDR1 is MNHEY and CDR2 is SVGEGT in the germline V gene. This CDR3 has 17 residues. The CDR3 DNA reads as TGTGCCAGCACTCCGGCGAGAGGGACCGGCTTGAAGTACGAGCAGTACTTC. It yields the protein CASTPARGTGLKYEQYF.

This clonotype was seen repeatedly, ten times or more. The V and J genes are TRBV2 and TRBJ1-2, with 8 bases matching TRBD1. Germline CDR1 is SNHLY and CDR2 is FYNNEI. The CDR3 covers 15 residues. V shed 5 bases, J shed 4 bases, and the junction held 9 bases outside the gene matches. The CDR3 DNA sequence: TGTGCCAGCAGTCCCCCAGGGGGCGAAGGCTATGGCTACACCTTC. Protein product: CASSPPGGEGYGYTF. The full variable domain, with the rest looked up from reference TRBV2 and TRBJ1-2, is EPEVTQTPSHQVTQMGQEVILRCVPISNHLYFYWYRQILGQKVEFLVSFYNNEISEKSEIFDDQFSVERPDGSNFTLKIRSTKLEDSAMYFCASSPPGGEGYGYTFGSGTRLTVV.

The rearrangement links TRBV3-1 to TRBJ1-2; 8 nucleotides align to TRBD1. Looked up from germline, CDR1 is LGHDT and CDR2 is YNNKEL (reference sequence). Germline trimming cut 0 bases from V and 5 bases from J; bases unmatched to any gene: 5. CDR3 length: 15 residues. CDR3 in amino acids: CASSQDARTGYGYTF. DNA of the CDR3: TGTGCCAGCAGCCAAGATGCCCGGACAGGGTATGGCTACACCTTC. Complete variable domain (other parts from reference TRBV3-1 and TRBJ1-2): DTAVSQTPKYLVTQMGNDKSIKCEQNLGHDTMYWYKQDSKKFLKIMFSYNNKELIINETVPNRFSPKSPDKAHLNLHINSLELGDSAVYFCASSQDARTGYGYTFGSGTRLTVV.

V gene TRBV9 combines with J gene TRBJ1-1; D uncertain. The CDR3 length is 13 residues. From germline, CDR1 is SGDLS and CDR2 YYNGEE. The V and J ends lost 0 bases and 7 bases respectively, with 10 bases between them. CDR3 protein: CASSVVSGGEAFF. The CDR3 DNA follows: TGTGCCAGCAGCGTAGTTTCTGGTGGTGAAGCTTTCTTT. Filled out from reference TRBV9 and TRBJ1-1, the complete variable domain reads DSGVTQTPKHLITATGQRVTLRCSPRSGDLSVYWYQQSLDQGLQFLIQYYNGEERAKGNILERFSAQQFPDLHSELNLSSLELGDSALYFCASSVVSGGEAFFGQGTRLTVV.

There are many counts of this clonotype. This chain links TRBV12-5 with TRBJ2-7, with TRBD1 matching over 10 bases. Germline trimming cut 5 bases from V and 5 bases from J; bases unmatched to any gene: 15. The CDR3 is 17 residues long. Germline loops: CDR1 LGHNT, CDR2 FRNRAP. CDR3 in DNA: TGTGCTAGTGGTCCAGTAACACCGGGACAGGGGATCGACGAGCAGTACTTC. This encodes CASGPVTPGQGIDEQYF.

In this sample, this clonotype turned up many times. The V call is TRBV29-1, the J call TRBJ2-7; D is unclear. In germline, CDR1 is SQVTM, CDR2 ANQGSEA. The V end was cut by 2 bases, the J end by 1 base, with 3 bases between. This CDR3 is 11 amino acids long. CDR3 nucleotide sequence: TGCAGCGTTGAATGGTCCTACGAGCAGTACTTC. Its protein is CSVEWSYEQYF.